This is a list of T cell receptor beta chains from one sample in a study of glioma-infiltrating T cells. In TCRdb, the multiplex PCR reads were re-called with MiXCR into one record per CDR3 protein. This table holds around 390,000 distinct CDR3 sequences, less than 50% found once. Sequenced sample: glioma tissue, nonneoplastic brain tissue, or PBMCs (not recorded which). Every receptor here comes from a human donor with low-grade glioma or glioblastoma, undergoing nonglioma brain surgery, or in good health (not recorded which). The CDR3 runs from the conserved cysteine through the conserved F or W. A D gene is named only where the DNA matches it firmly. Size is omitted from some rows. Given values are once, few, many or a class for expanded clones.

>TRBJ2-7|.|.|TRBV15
CATSALPGAYTYEQYF
TGTGCCACCAGCGCCCTCCCAGGGGCCTATACCTACGAGCAGTACTTC
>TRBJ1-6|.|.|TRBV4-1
CASSQERSLNSPLHF
TGCGCCAGCAGCCAAGAACGCAGCCTAAATTCACCCCTCCACTTT
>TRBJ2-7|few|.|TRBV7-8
CASSLTGKAYEQYF
TGTGCCAGCAGCTTAACCGGGAAAGCCTACGAGCAGTACTTC
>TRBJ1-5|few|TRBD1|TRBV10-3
CAISQTGLQPQHF
TGTGCCATCAGCCAGACAGGGCTTCAGCCCCAGCATTTT
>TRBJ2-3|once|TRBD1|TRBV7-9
CASSSDREIDTQYF
TGTGCCAGCAGCTCGGACAGGGAAATCGATACGCAGTATTTT
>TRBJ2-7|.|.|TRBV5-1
CASKLLGGSYEQYF
TGCGCCAGCAAACTACTAGGAGGGTCCTACGAGCAGTACTTC
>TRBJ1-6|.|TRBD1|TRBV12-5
CASAWTGWSYNSPLHF
TGTGCTAGTGCTTGGACAGGGTGGTCCTATAATTCACCCCTCCACTTT
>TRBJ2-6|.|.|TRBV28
CASRRIGSGANVLTF
TGTGCCAGCAGACGAATCGGCTCTGGGGCCAACGTCCTGACTTTC
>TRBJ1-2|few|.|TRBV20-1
CSVRRGGYTF
TGCAGTGTTCGGCGTGGAGGCTACACCTTC
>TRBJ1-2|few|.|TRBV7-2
CASSSNMHYGYTF
TGTGCCAGCAGCTCAAACATGCACTATGGCTACACCTTC
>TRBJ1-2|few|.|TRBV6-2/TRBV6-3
CASSSNWAINYGYTF
TGTGCCAGCAGTTCGAACTGGGCTATTAACTATGGCTACACCTTC
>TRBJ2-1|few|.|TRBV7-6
CASTQVIMGNEQFF
TGTGCCAGCACCCAGGTTATCATGGGCAATGAGCAGTTCTTC
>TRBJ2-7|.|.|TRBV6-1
CASSLRFNEQYF
TGTGCCAGCAGCCTCCGTTTTAACGAGCAGTACTTC
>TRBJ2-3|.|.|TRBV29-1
CSVEKTQSTDTQYF
TGCAGCGTTGAGAAGACACAAAGCACAGATACGCAGTATTTT
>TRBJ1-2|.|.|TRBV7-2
CASSLAVQGRGYTF
TGTGCCAGCAGCTTAGCGGTGCAGGGGCGGGGCTACACCTTC
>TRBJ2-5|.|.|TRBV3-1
CASSLLGRGAETQYF
TGTGCCAGCAGCCTCTTGGGCAGGGGTGCAGAGACCCAGTACTTC
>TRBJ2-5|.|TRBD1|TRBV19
CASSITPGQAKETQYF
TGTGCCAGTAGTATTACTCCGGGACAGGCAAAGGAGACCCAGTACTTC
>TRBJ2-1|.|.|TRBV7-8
CASSQGSNEQFF
TGTGCCAGCAGTCAGGGTTCCAATGAGCAGTTCTTC
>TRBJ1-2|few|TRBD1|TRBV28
CATLPGQGAGINGYTF
TGTGCCACCCTTCCGGGACAGGGGGCCGGTATCAATGGCTACACCTTC
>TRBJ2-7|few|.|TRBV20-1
CSARGTVAGGSYEQYF
TGCAGTGCTAGGGGGACAGTAGCCGGGGGTTCCTACGAGCAGTACTTC
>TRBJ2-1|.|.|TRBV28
CASSLWKGPPGNEQFF
TGTGCCAGCAGTTTATGGAAGGGACCCCCGGGCAATGAGCAGTTCTTC
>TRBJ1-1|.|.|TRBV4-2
CASSQEEGQAEAFF
TGTGCCAGCAGCCAAGAAGAGGGGCAGGCTGAAGCTTTCTTT
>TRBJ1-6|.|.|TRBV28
CASSLLETRSPFHF
TGTGCCAGCAGTTTATTGGAAACACGGTCACCCTTCCACTTT
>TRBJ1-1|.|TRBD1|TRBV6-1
CASSYRDSGFQAFF
TGTGCCAGCAGCTACAGGGACAGTGGATTCCAAGCTTTCTTT
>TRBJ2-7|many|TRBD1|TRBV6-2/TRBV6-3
CASSHGQGAYEQYF
TGTGCCAGCAGTCACGGACAGGGAGCCTACGAGCAGTACTTC
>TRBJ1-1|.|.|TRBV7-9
CASSETLYGRNTEAFF
TGTGCCAGCAGCGAAACCCTTTACGGGAGAAACACTGAAGCTTTCTTT
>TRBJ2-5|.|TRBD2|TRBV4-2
CASRYPGTSGSSETQYF
TGTGCCAGCAGGTACCCCGGGACTAGCGGGAGTTCGGAGACCCAGTACTTC
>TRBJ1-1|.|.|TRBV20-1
CSARGPRVTEAFF
TGCAGTGCTAGAGGCCCGCGGGTCACTGAAGCTTTCTTT
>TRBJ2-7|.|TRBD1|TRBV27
CASSLGQGARYEQYF
TGTGCCAGCAGTTTAGGTCAGGGGGCTAGGTACGAGCAGTACTTC
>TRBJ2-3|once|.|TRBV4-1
CASSQIGTYTDTQYF
TGCGCCAGCAGCCAGATAGGGACGTACACAGATACGCAGTATTTT
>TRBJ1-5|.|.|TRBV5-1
CASSLEGGINQPQHF
TGCGCCAGCAGCTTGGAGGGGGGAATCAATCAGCCCCAGCATTTT
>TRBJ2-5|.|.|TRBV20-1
CSADGSWVVETQYF
TGCAGTGCTGACGGGAGTTGGGTCGTAGAGACCCAGTACTTC
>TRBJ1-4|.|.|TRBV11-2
CASSFGGTLGEKLFF
TGTGCCAGCAGCTTCGGAGGGACCCTGGGTGAAAAACTGTTTTTT
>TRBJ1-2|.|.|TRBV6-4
CASSENHMRPGYTF
TGTGCCAGCAGTGAGAACCACATGCGCCCTGGCTACACCTTC
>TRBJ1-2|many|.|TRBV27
CASSLSVSGIGGYTF
TGTGCCAGCAGTTTATCGGTCTCGGGGATTGGGGGCTACACCTTC
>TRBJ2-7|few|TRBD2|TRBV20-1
CSARPTWTSAKTGTTYEQYF
TGCAGTGCTAGACCCACTTGGACTAGCGCCAAAACCGGAACCACCTACGAGCAGTACTTC
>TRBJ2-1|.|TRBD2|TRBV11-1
CASSRRLAGSGEQFF
TGCGCCAGCAGCCGCCGACTAGCGGGATCGGGTGAGCAGTTCTTC
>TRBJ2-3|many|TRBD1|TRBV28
CASSPGGTDADTQYF
TGTGCCAGCAGCCCAGGGGGAACAGACGCAGATACGCAGTATTTT
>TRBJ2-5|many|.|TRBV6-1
CASTQGIFPKETQYF
TGTGCCAGCACCCAGGGGATATTTCCCAAAGAGACCCAGTACTTC
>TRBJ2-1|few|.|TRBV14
CASSQVGEAGLSYNEQFF
TGTGCCAGCAGCCAAGTAGGAGAAGCGGGTCTCTCCTACAATGAGCAGTTCTTC
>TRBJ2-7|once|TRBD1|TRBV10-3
CATGQENYEQYF
TGTGCCACGGGACAGGAGAACTACGAGCAGTACTTC